This T cell receptor beta chain came from a study of T cell clonality in common variable immunodeficiency. Whole-study findings and limits: Reportedly, TCR beta sequences from common variable immunodeficiency showed fewer deletions and N-nucleotide insertions. T cell subpopulation sequencing would be needed to explain CVID clonality. CVID patient heterogeneity limited repertoire-clinical complication correlations.

Most patients and controls had Caucasian heritage. The method was immunoSEQ multiplex PCR; TCRdb's version includes in-frame clones alone and lacks a portion of them. There are about 64,000 clones in the sample, none observed a single time. The table lists this clone with many counts. The target antigen is unknown. This receptor was identified in a person aged 18 to 75 in good health. Input material: peripheral blood mononuclear cells.

The chain's CDR3 is CSVESQGESYEQYF. The CDR3 bases that were read are TGCAGCGTTGAGTCGCAGGGCGAATCCTACGAG. This chain connects TRBV29-1 to TRBJ2-7, with D perhaps matching TRBD1 (5 bases). The read stops 3 residues short of the end of the CDR3; the missing end is completed from the germline J gene. V lost 3 bases, J lost 1 base, and 13 bases lay in between. Germline V CDR1 and CDR2: SQVTM, ANQGSEA. This CDR3 comprises 14 residues.